Detailed here is one TCR beta chain. Its antigen remains unidentified. Sequencing was performed with immunoSEQ multiplex PCR; in TCRdb, only in-frame clones are kept and a portion is missing. The repertoire holds approximately 180,000 clones, with 90% to 95% as singletons. Germline CDR1 reads LNHDA; CDR2 reads SQIVND (reference sequence). V trimming: 6 bases; J trimming: 15 bases; junction bases outside the gene matches: 17. The CDR3 extends over 16 amino acids. The data derive from a study of T cell responses to AZD1222 COVID-19 vaccine. Study-level findings and limits: A reported finding is that nearly half of spike-specific TCRs target unmutated variant regions.

This chain joins TRBV19 and TRBJ2-1, with 13 bases that match TRBD2. The sample here was peripheral blood, taken on day 0 of AZD1222 vaccination. This receptor was identified in an adult in good health. Here the CDR3 reads CASRPGLAGVSTVWFF. The CDR3 nucleotides are TGTGCCAGTAGACCAGGACTAGCGGGAGTTTCTACAGTTTGGTTCTTC.